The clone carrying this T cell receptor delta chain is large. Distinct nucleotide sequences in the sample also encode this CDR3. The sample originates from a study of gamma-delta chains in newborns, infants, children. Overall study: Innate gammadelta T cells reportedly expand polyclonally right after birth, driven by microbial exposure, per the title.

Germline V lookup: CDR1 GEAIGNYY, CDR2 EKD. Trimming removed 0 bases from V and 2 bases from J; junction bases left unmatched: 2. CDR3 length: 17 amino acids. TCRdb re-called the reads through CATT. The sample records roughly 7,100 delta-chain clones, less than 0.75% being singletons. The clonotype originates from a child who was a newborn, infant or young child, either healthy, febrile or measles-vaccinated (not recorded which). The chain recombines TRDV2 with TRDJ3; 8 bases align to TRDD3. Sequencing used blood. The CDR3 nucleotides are TGTGCCTGTGACACCGCGGGGGATACCTGGGACACCCGACAGATGTTTTTC. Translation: CACDTAGDTWDTRQMFF.